Here is one TCR beta chain with its context. Its target is unknown. This entry belongs to a study of yellow fever vaccine responses in identical twins. TCRdb reanalysed the RT-PCR reads using MiXCR and keeps one entry per CDR3 protein. The table has about 13,000 distinct CDR3 sequences, approximately 85% seen once. The germline V and J ends were trimmed by 0 bases and 1 base, with 7 bases remaining between them. From germline, CDR1 is ENHRY and CDR2 SYGVKD. CDR3 size: 14 residues. Whole-study results and caveats: Reportedly, twins showed a vaccine T cell response that looked partly convergent and partly personalized.

The sequence was collected from a woman between 18 and 30 years old who received the yellow fever vaccine. Source: T cells from blood (PBMCs), unsorted or a sorted subset (not recorded which), taken before or after yellow fever vaccination (not recorded which). The gene calls are TRBV10-3 and TRBJ2-7; D ambiguous. The CDR3, as DNA: TGTGCCATCAGTGAGTCAACGGTTTCCTACGAGCAGTACTTC. Translating it yields CAISESTVSYEQYF.